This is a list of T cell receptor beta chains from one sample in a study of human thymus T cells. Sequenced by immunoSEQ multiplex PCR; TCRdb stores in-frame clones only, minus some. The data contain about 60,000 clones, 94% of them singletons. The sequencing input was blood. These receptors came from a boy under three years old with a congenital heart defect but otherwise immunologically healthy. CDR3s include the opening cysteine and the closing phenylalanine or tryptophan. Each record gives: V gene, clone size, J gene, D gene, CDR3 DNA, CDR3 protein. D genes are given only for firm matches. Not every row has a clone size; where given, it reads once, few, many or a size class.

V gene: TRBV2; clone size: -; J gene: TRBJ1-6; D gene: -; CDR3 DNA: TGTGCCAGCAGTGAGCAGGGGAGGAATAATTCACCCCTCCACTTT; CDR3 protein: CASSEQGRNNSPLHF
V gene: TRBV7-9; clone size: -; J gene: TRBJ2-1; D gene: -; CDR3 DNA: TGTGCCAGCAGCTTAGTCTGGCGGGACGGAGACAATGAGCAGTTCTTC; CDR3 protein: CASSLVWRDGDNEQFF
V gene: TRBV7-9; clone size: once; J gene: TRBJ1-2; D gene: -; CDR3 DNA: TGTGCCAGCAGCTTAGAGCGCAGGGTAGGGTTTGGCTACACCTTC; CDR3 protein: CASSLERRVGFGYTF
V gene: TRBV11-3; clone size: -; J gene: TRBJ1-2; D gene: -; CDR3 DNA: TGTGCCAGCAGCTCGGGTGATGGCTACACCTTC; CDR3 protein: CASSSGDGYTF
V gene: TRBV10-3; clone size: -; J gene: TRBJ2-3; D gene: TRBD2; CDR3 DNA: TGTGCCATCAGTCTCAACGGGGGGGGTCGCACAGATACGCAGTATTTT; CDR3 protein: CAISLNGGGRTDTQYF
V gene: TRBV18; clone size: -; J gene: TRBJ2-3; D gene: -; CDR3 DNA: TGTGCCAGCTCCCCTAACACAGATACGCAGTATTTT; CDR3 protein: CASSPNTDTQYF
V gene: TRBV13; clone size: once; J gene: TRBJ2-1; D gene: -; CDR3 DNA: TGTGCCAGCAGCTACCCCTACAGGAGCAATGAGCAGTTCTTC; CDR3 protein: CASSYPYRSNEQFF
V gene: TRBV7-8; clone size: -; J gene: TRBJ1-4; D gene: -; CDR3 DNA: TGTGCCAGCAGCTTAGAGAGGGAAAAACTGTTTTTT; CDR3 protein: CASSLEREKLFF
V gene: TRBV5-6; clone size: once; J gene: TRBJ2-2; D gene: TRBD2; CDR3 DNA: TGTGCCAGCAGCCTGCCCCTAGCGGGAGTGAACACCGGGGAGCTGTTTTTT; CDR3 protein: CASSLPLAGVNTGELFF
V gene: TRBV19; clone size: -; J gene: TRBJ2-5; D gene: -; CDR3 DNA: TGTGCCAGTAGTCATGGGGCAGGATTACAAGAGACCCAGTACTTC; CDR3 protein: CASSHGAGLQETQYF
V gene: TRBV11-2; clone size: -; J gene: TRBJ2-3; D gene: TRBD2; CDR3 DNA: TGTGCCAGCAGCTTAGATTTAGCGGGAGGCACAGATACGCAGTATTTT; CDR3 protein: CASSLDLAGGTDTQYF
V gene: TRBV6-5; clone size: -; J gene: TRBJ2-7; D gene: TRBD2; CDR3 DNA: TGTGCCAGCAGTCCCCGGGGTAGCGGGGGTTACGAGCAGTACTTC; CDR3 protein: CASSPRGSGGYEQYF
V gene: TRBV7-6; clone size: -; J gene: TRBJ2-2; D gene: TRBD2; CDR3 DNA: TGTGCCAGCAGCTTAGCGGGGGGGAGCACCGGGGAGCTGTTTTTT; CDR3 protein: CASSLAGGSTGELFF
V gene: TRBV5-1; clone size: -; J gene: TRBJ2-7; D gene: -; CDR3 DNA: TGCGCCAGCAGCTTGGGGCAGGGCCCCTCCTACGAGCAGTACTTC; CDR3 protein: CASSLGQGPSYEQYF
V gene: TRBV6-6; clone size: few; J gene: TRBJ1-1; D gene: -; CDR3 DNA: TGTGCCAGCATTGCCGGGACGAACACTGAAGCTTTCTTT; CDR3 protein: CASIAGTNTEAFF
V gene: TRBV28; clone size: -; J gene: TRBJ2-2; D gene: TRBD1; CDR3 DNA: TGTGCCAGCAGTCCCTACAGGGGGGCGAACACCGGGGAGCTGTTTTTT; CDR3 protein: CASSPYRGANTGELFF
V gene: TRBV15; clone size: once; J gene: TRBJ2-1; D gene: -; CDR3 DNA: TGTGCCACCAGCAGAATTGGGCAGTTCAATGAGCAGTTCTTC; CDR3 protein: CATSRIGQFNEQFF
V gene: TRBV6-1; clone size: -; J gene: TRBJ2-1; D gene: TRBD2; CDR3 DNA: TGTGCCAGCAGTGAATGGGGGGGGGTCAGAGACAATGAGCAGTTCTTC; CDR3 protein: CASSEWGGVRDNEQFF
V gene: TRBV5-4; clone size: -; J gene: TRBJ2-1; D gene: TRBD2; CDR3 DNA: TGTGCCAGCGGGGGGGCCTACAATGAGCAGTTCTTC; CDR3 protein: CASGGAYNEQFF
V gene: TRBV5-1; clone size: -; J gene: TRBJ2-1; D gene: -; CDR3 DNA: TGCGCCAGCAGCCCGGATAGGGGAGTAGCCTACAATGAGCAGTTCTTC; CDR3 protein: CASSPDRGVAYNEQFF
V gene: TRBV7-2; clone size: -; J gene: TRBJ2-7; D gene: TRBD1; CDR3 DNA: TGTGCCAGCAGCGACAGGGCCGGCTACGAGCAGTACTTC; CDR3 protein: CASSDRAGYEQYF
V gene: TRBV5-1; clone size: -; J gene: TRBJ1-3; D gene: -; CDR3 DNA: TGCGCCAGCAGCTTGCTAGGCGCTGTGAATAGGACAGCTGGAAACACCATATATTTT; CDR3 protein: CASSLLGAVNRTAGNTIYF
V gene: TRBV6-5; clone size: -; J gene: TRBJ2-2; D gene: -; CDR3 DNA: TGTGCCAGCAGGCTCGGGGGGCCCAGCGGGGAGCTGTTTTTT; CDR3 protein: CASRLGGPSGELFF
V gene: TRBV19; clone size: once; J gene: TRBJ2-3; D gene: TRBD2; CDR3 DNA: TGTGCCAGTCGAGCGGGAGGGGCAGATACGCAGTATTTT; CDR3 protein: CASRAGGADTQYF
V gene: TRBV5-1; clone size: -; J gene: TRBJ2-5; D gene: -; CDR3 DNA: TGCGCCAGCAGCCCCTCTCAGGGGTGGGAGACCCAGTACTTC; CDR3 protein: CASSPSQGWETQYF
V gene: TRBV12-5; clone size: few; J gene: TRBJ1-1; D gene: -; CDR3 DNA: TGTGCTAGTGGTTTAAGCTTAATTACTGAAGCTTTCTTT; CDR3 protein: CASGLSLITEAFF
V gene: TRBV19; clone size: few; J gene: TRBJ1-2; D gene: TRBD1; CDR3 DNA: TGTGCCAGTAGGGACAGGGACACCGAATTCTATGGCTACACCTTC; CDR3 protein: CASRDRDTEFYGYTF
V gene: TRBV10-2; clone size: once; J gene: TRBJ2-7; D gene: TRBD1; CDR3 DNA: TGCGCCACCAGCACCGGTCAAGGGGGCTCGTCCTACGAGCAGTACTTC; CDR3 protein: CATSTGQGGSSYEQYF
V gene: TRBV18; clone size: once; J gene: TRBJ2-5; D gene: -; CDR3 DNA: TGTGCCAGCTCACCGGGAGAGACCCAGTACTTC; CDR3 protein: CASSPGETQYF
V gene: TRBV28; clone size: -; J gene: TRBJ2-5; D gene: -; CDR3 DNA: TGTGCCAGCAGTTCAGGGAGAGAGACCCAGTACTTC; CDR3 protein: CASSSGRETQYF
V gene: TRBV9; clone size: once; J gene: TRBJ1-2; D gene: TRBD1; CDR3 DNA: TGTGCCAGCAGCGTAGCCGGGACAGGGGTCTATGGCTACACCTTC; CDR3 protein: CASSVAGTGVYGYTF
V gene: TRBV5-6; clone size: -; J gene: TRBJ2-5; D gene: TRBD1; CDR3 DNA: TGTGCCAGCAGCGGCCGGACAGGGGTGGGGGAGACCCAGTACTTC; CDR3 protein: CASSGRTGVGETQYF
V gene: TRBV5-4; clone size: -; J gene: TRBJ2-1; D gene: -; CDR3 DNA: TGTGCCAGCAGCTTGGATAGGATCTACAATGAGCAGTTCTTC; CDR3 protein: CASSLDRIYNEQFF
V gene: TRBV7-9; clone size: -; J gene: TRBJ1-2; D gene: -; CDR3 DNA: TGTGCCAGCAGCTTATCGGGGGTTAACTATGGCTACACCTTC; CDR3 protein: CASSLSGVNYGYTF
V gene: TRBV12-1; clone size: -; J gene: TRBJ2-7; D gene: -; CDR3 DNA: TGTGCCAGCAGCTTTGCCGGTCGTGCAGGGGGCTGTTACGAGCAGTACTTC; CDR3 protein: CASSFAGRAGGCYEQYF
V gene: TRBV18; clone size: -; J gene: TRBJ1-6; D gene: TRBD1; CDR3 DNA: TGTGCCAGCTCACAAAAAAGACAGGGGGATAATTCACCCCTCCACTTT; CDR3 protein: CASSQKRQGDNSPLHF
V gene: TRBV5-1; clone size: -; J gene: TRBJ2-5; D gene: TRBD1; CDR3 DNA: TGCGCCAGCAGCTTGGGTATAAGGGGGCGAGAGACCCAGTACTTC; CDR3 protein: CASSLGIRGRETQYF
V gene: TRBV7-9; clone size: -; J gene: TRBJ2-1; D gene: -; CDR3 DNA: TGTGCCAGCAGCTTAGTCGGCTACAATGAGCAGTTCTTC; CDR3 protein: CASSLVGYNEQFF
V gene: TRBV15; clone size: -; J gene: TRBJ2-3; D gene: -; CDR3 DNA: TGTGCCACCAGCAGAGGCTCCTACCTCTCTACGCAGTATTTT; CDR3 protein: CATSRGSYLSTQYF
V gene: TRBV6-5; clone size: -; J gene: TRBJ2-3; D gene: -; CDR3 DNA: TGTGCCAGCAGTTACAGGGACACGGGGGATACGCAGTATTTT; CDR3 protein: CASSYRDTGDTQYF
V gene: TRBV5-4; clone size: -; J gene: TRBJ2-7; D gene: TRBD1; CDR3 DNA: TGTGCCAGCAGCCGACAGGGACGTTTGGGGCAGTACTTC; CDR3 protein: CASSRQGRLGQYF
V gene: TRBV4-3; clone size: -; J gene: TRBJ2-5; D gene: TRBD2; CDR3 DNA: TGCGCCAGCAGCCATGATCTAGCGGGGGGGATGGAGACCCAGTACTTC; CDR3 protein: CASSHDLAGGMETQYF
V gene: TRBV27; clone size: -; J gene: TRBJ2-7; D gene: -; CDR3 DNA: TGTGCCAGCAGTCGACTCTCCTCTCCCTACGAGCAGTACTTC; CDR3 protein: CASSRLSSPYEQYF
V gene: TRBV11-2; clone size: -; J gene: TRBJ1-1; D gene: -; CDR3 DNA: TGTGCCAGCAGCCTGGTGGGGAACACTGAAGCTTTCTTT; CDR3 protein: CASSLVGNTEAFF
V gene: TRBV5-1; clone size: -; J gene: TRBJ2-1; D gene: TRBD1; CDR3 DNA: TGCGCCAGCAGCTGGGACAGGGCCGCCTACAATGAGCAGTTCTTC; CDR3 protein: CASSWDRAAYNEQFF
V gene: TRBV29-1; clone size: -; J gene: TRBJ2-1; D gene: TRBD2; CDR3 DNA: TGCAGCGTCCCTGTCCTAGCGGGAGTAAACAATGAGCAGTTCTTC; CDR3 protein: CSVPVLAGVNNEQFF
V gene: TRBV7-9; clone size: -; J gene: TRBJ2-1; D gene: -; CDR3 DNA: TGTGCCAGCAGCTTAGAAAGGCGGCGGCTAGCAACTTACAATGAGCAGTTCTTC; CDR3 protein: CASSLERRRLATYNEQFF
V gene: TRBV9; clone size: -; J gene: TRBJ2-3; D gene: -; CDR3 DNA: TGTGCCAGCAGCGGGACAACGAGAACAGATACGCAGTATTTT; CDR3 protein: CASSGTTRTDTQYF
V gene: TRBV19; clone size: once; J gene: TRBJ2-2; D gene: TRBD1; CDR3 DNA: TGTGCCAGTAGTATCAGGGGGCGCACCGGGGAGCTGTTTTTT; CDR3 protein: CASSIRGRTGELFF
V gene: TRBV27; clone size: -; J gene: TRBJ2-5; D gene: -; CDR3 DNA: TGTGCCAGCATCTGGGGAGAGACCCAGTACTTC; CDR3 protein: CASIWGETQYF
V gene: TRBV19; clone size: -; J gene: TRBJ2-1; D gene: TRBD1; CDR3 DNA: TGTGCCAGTAGTATATGGGGACAGGGGGCCGGGAATGAGCAGTTCTTC; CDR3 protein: CASSIWGQGAGNEQFF
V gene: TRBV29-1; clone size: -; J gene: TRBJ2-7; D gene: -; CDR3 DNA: TGCAGCGTCCGACCTGGGGGCTACGAGCAGTACTTC; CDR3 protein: CSVRPGGYEQYF
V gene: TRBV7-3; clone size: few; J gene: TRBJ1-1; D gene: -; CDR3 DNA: TGTGCCAGCAGCGTCTCAAGAATGACTGAAGCTTTCTTT; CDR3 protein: CASSVSRMTEAFF
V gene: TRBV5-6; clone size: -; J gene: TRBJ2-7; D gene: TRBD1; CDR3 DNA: TGTGCCAGCAGCTTTCCTCCGGGACAGGGATCCTACGAGCAGTACTTC; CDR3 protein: CASSFPPGQGSYEQYF
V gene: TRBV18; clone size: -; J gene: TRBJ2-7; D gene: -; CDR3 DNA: TGTGCCAGCTCACCTCCTCCAGGGTATCCCTCCTACGAGCAGTACTTC; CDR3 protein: CASSPPPGYPSYEQYF
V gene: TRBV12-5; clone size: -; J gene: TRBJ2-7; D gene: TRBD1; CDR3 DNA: TGTGCTAGTGGTCACCCTGGAAGACAGGGGGAGCAGTACTTC; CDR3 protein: CASGHPGRQGEQYF
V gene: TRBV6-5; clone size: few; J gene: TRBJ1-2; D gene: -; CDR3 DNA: TGTGCCAGCACCTCCATCGGGTATGGCTACACCTTC; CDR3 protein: CASTSIGYGYTF
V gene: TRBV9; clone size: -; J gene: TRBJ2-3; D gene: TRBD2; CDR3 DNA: TGTGCCAGCAGCCTCGGACTAGCGGGGGGATTTAGCACAGATACGCAGTATTTT; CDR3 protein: CASSLGLAGGFSTDTQYF